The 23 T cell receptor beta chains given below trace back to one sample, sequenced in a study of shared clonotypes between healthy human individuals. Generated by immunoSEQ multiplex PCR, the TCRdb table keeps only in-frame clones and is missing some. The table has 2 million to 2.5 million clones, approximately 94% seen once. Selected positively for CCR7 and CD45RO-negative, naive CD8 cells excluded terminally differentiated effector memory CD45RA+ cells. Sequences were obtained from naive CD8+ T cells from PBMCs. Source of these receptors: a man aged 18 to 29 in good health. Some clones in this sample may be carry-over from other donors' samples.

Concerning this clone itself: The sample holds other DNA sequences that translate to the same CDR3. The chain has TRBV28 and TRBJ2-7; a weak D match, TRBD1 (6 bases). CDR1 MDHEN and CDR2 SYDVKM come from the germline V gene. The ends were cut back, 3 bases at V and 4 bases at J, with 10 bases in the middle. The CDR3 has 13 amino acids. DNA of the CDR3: TGTGCCAGCAGTTTGGGGGACAATTACGAGCAGTACTTC. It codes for CASSLGDNYEQYF.

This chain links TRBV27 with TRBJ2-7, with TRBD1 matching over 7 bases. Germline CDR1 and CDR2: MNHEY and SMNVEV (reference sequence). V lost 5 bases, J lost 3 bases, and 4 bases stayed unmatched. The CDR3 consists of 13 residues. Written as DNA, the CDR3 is TGTGCCAGCAGTCATGGACAGGTCTACGAGCAGTACTTC. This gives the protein CASSHGQVYEQYF.

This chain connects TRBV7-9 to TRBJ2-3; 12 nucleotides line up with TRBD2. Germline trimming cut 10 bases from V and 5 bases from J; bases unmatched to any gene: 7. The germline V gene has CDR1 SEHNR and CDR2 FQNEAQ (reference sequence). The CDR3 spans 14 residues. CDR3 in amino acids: CATSLAGGLDTQYF. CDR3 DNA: TGTGCCACCAGTCTAGCGGGAGGGCTAGATACGCAGTATTTT.

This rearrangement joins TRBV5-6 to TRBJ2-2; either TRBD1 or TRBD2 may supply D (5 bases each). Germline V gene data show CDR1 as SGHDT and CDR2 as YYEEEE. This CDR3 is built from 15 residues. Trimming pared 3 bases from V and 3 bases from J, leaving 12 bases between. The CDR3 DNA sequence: TGTGCCAGCAGCTACGGGACCCGGGACACCGGGGAGCTGTTTTTT. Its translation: CASSYGTRDTGELFF.

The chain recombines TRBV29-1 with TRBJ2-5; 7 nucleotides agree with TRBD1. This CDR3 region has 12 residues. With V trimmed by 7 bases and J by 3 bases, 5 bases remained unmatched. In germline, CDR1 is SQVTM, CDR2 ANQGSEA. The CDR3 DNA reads TGCAGCGCCTCCGGGACAGAAGAGACCCAGTACTTC. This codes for CSASGTEETQYF. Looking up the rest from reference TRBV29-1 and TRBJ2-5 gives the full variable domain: SAVISQKPSRDICQRGTSLTIQCQVDSQVTMMFWYRQQPGQSLTLIATANQGSEATYESGFVIDKFPISRPNLTFSTLTVSNMSPEDSSIYLCSASGTEETQYFGPGTRLLVL.

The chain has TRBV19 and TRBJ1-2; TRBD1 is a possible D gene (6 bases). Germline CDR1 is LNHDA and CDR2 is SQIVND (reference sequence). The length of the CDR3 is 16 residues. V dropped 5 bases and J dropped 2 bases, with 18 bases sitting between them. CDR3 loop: CASSPARGAGNYGYTF. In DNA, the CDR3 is TGTGCCAGTAGTCCTGCGAGGGGGGCTGGGAACTATGGCTACACCTTC.

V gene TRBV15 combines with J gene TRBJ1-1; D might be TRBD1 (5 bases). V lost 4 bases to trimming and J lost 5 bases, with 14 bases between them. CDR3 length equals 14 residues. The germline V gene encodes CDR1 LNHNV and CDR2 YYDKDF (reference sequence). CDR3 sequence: CATSTTRGITEAFF. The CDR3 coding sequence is TGTGCCACCAGCACCACTAGGGGCATAACTGAAGCTTTCTTT.

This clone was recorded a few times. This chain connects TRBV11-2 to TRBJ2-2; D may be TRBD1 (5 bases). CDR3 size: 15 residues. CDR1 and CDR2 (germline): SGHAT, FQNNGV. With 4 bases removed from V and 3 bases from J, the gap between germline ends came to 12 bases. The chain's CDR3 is CASSSRTIYTGELFF. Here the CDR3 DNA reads TGTGCCAGCAGCTCAAGGACAATCTACACCGGGGAGCTGTTTTTT.

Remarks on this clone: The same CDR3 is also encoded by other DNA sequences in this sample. The CDR3 bases are TGTGCCACCAGTTCTGATCGGGACAGGGGTAACAATGAGCAGTTCTTC. Translated: CATSSDRDRGNNEQFF. This rearrangement joins TRBV15 to TRBJ2-1; 10 bases map to TRBD1. This CDR3 comprises 16 residues. Germline V CDR1 and CDR2: LNHNV, YYDKDF (reference sequence). The ends lost 6 bases at V and 5 bases at J; junction bases unmatched: 10.

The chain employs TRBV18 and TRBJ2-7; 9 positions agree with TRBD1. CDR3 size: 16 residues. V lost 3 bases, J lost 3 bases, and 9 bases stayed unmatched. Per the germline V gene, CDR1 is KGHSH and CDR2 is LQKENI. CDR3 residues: CASSPETGQGSYEQYF. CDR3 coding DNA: TGTGCCAGCTCACCTGAAACAGGACAGGGGAGCTACGAGCAGTACTTC.

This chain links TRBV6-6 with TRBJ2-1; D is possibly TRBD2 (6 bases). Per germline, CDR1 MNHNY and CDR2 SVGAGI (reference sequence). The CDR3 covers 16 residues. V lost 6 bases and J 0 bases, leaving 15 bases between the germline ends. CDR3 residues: CASSPGGAGSYNEQFF. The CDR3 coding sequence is TGTGCCAGCAGCCCCGGGGGAGCAGGCTCCTACAATGAGCAGTTCTTC.

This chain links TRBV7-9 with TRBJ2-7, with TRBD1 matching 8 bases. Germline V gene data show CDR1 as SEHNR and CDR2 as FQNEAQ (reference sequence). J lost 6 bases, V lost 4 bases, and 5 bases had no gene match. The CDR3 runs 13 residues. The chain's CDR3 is CASSSSTGVEQYF. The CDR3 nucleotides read TGTGCCAGCAGCTCGTCGACAGGGGTCGAGCAGTACTTC.

CDR3 DNA sequence: TGCGCCAGCAGCACCCACAGGAACGGCGAAAAACTGTTTTTT. Translated, it gives CASSTHRNGEKLFF. The V and J genes are TRBV4-1 and TRBJ1-4, with D possibly matching TRBD1 (5 bases). V shed 5 bases and J shed 8 bases, with 15 bases lying between them. This CDR3 has 14 residues. The germline CDR1 and CDR2 sequences are MGHRA and YSYEKL.

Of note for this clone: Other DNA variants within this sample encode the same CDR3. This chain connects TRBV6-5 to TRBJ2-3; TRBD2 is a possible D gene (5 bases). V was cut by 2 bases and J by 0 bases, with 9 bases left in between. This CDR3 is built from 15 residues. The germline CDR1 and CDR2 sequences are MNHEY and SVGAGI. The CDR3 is CASSYGRGSTDTQYF. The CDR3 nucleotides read TGTGCCAGCAGTTACGGGAGAGGCAGCACAGATACGCAGTATTTT.

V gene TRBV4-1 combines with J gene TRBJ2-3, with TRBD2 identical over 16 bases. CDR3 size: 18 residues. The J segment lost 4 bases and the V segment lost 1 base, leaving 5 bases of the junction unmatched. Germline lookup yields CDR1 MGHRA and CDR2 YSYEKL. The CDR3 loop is CASSQVPGTSGRADTQYF. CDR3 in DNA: TGCGCCAGCAGCCAAGTACCGGGGACTAGCGGGAGGGCAGATACGCAGTATTTT.

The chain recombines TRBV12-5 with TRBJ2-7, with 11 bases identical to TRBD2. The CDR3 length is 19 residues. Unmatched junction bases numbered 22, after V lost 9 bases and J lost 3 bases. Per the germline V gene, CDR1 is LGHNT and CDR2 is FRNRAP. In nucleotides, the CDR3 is TGTGCTAGACCCGCCGGGACTAGCGGTAGACCAACCTTGATCTACGAGCAGTACTTC. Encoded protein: CARPAGTSGRPTLIYEQYF.

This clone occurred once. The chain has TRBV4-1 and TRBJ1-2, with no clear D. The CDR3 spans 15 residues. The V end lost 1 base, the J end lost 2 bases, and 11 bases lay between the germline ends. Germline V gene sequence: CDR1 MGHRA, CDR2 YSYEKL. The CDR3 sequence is CASSQAQYLNYGYTF. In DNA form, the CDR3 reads TGCGCCAGCAGCCAAGCACAGTACTTGAACTATGGCTACACCTTC.

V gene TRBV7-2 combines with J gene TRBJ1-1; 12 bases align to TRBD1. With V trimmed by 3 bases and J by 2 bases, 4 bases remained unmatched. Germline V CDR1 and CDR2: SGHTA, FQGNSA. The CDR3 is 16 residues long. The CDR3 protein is CASSFPGTGGNTEAFF. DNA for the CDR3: TGTGCCAGCAGCTTCCCAGGGACAGGGGGCAACACTGAAGCTTTCTTT. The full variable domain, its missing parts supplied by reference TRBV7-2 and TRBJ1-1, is GAGVSQSPSNKVTEKGKDVELRCDPISGHTALYWYRQSLGQGLEFLIYFQGNSAPDKSGLPSDRFSAERTGGSVSTLTIQRTQQEDSAVYLCASSFPGTGGNTEAFFGQGTRLTVV.

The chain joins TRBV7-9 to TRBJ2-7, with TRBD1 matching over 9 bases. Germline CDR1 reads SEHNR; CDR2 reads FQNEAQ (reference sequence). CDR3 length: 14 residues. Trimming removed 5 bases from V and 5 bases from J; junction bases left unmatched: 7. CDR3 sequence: CASSPGQGLDEQYF. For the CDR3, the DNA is TGTGCCAGCAGCCCGGGACAGGGTCTGGACGAGCAGTACTTC.

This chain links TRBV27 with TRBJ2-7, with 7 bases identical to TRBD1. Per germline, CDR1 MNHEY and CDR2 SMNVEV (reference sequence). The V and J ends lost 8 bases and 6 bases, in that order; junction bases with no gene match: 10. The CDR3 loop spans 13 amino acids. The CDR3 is CASSLGTVSEQYF. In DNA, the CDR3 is TGTGCCAGCTCCCTCGGGACAGTCAGCGAGCAGTACTTC.

The CDR3, as DNA: TGCGCCAGCAGCCCCGAACCGGAATACGAGCAGTACTTC. It encodes CASSPEPEYEQYF. The chain links TRBV4-3 to TRBJ2-7; the D is unclear. Trimming removed 4 bases at V and 4 bases at J, with 11 bases between. The germline gives CDR1 LGHNA, CDR2 YSLEER. This CDR3 is built from 13 residues.

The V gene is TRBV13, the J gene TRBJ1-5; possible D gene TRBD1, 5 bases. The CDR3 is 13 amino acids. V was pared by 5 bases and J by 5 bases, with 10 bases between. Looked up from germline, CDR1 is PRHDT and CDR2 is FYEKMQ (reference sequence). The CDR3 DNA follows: TGTGCCAGCAGCACCCGGGACGATCAGCCCCAGCATTTT. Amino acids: CASSTRDDQPQHF.

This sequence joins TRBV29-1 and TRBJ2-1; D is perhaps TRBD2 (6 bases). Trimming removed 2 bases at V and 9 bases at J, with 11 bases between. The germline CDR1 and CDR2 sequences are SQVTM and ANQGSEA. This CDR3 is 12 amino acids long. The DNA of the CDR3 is TGCAGCGTTGAACTTCGACTAGGTGAGCAGTTCTTC. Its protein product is CSVELRLGEQFF.